This T cell receptor (beta chain) was sequenced for a study of blood T cells in healthy people across ages. With regard to this clonotype: Antigen unknown. Its ends do not fully match the called genes, so a read error is possible.

This CDR3 has 12 amino acids. Germline V gives CDR1 DFQATT, CDR2 SNEGSKA (reference sequence). General study results and limits: Per-million-T-cell TCR beta diversity fell roughly linearly with age.

Isolated per sample were at least 6 million PBMCs. The authors ran a second PCR of about 7 to 11 cycles using a sample-barcoded 5' primer and a J-beta primer mix. The authors tagged each cDNA molecule using a template-switch adaptor with 12 random nucleotides. Samples each returned at least 2.5 million CDR3-containing paired-end reads. TCRdb reprocessed the 5' RACE reads with MiXCR, giving one entry per CDR3 protein. The sample lists fewer than 900,000 distinct CDR3 sequences, roughly two fifths occurring once. Sequenced input: blood. This chain links TRBV20-1 with TRBJ2-7, with 7 nucleotides matching TRBD2. The receptor comes from a woman aged 55-70 years in good health. CDR3 in DNA: TGCGGTGCTCGGGACTACTCCTACGAGCAGTACTTC. Its protein is CGARDYSYEQYF.